The present TCR beta chain was sequenced within a study of cytomegalovirus exposure and HLA in healthy donors. Overall study findings and caveats: In a later analysis, HLA-associated TCR beta chains were more clonally expanded than equally common others.

There are 13 residues in the CDR3. With 9 bases clipped from V and 8 bases from J, the junction kept 10 bases outside the gene matches. CDR1 and CDR2 from the germline V gene are MRHNA and SNTAGT. 60 Vbeta and 13 Jbeta primers were used in PCR. TCRdb keeps only in-frame clones here, not all; method: immunoSEQ multiplex PCR. The profile shows roughly 120,000 clones, approximately 70% of them singletons. About this clone itself: What it binds is unknown.

The chain joins TRBV6-4 to TRBJ2-7, with 10 bases lining up with TRBD1. The sequence derives from a man in his forties in good health and CMV-seronegative. Sequencing input: PBMCs. CDR3 amino acids: CARGQGRSCQQYF. CDR3 nucleotide sequence: TGTGCCAGGGGACAGGGGAGGTCCTGCCAGCAGTACTTC.